These T cell receptor beta chains were read from a single sample in a study of regulatory T cells in long-lasting Graves disease. TCRdb called the multiplex PCR reads again in MiXCR, with one record for every CDR3 protein. Among about 460,000 distinct CDR3 sequences listed, roughly 23% were seen once. Sequenced here: peripheral blood mononuclear cells (PBMCs), sampled when the disease was refractory, from a patient treated with antithyroid drugs. All receptors derive from a female donor with Graves disease. Both conserved end residues are part of each CDR3. Fields, in order: clone size, J gene, V gene, D gene, CDR3 protein, CDR3 DNA. The D gene is left open where the match is weak. Clone size appears in some rows only: once, few, many, or a class for an expanded clone.

abundance: many; j_gene: TRBJ2-4; v_gene: TRBV7-2; d_gene: NA; CDR3aa: CASSLASREYIQYF; CDR3nt: TGTGCCAGCAGCTTAGCGTCCAGGGAATACATTCAGTACTTC
abundance: many; j_gene: TRBJ1-1; v_gene: TRBV28; d_gene: NA; CDR3aa: CASSLAFF; CDR3nt: TGTGCCAGCAGTTTAGCTTTCTTT
abundance: NA; j_gene: TRBJ2-3; v_gene: TRBV6-2/TRBV6-3; d_gene: TRBD2; CDR3aa: CASIFNLAESTDTQYF; CDR3nt: TGTGCCAGCATTTTCAATCTAGCGGAGAGCACAGATACGCAGTATTTT
abundance: few; j_gene: TRBJ1-2; v_gene: TRBV4-3; d_gene: NA; CDR3aa: CASSQELLGDGYTF; CDR3nt: TGCGCCAGCAGCCAAGAATTATTGGGGGATGGCTACACCTTC
abundance: many; j_gene: TRBJ2-5; v_gene: TRBV7-2; d_gene: NA; CDR3aa: CASSLRPYETQYF; CDR3nt: TGTGCCAGCAGTCTGCGCCCCTACGAGACCCAGTACTTC
abundance: NA; j_gene: TRBJ2-7; v_gene: TRBV3-1; d_gene: NA; CDR3aa: CASSSDAEHEQYF; CDR3nt: TGTGCCAGCAGCTCGGATGCGGAGCACGAGCAGTACTTC
abundance: NA; j_gene: TRBJ2-2; v_gene: TRBV10-3; d_gene: NA; CDR3aa: CAISGGIGNGELFF; CDR3nt: TGTGCCATCAGTGGGGGGATTGGCAACGGGGAGCTGTTTTTT
abundance: many; j_gene: TRBJ2-7; v_gene: TRBV15; d_gene: TRBD1; CDR3aa: CATSMGRDSASYEQYF; CDR3nt: TGTGCCACCAGCATGGGCCGGGACAGCGCGTCCTACGAGCAGTACTTC
abundance: NA; j_gene: TRBJ2-4; v_gene: TRBV28; d_gene: NA; CDR3aa: CASSRGLLNIQYF; CDR3nt: TGTGCCAGCAGTAGAGGACTGTTAAACATTCAGTACTTC
abundance: many; j_gene: TRBJ1-2; v_gene: TRBV29-1; d_gene: TRBD1; CDR3aa: CSVEQGQSGYTF; CDR3nt: TGCAGCGTCGAACAGGGGCAAAGTGGCTACACCTTC